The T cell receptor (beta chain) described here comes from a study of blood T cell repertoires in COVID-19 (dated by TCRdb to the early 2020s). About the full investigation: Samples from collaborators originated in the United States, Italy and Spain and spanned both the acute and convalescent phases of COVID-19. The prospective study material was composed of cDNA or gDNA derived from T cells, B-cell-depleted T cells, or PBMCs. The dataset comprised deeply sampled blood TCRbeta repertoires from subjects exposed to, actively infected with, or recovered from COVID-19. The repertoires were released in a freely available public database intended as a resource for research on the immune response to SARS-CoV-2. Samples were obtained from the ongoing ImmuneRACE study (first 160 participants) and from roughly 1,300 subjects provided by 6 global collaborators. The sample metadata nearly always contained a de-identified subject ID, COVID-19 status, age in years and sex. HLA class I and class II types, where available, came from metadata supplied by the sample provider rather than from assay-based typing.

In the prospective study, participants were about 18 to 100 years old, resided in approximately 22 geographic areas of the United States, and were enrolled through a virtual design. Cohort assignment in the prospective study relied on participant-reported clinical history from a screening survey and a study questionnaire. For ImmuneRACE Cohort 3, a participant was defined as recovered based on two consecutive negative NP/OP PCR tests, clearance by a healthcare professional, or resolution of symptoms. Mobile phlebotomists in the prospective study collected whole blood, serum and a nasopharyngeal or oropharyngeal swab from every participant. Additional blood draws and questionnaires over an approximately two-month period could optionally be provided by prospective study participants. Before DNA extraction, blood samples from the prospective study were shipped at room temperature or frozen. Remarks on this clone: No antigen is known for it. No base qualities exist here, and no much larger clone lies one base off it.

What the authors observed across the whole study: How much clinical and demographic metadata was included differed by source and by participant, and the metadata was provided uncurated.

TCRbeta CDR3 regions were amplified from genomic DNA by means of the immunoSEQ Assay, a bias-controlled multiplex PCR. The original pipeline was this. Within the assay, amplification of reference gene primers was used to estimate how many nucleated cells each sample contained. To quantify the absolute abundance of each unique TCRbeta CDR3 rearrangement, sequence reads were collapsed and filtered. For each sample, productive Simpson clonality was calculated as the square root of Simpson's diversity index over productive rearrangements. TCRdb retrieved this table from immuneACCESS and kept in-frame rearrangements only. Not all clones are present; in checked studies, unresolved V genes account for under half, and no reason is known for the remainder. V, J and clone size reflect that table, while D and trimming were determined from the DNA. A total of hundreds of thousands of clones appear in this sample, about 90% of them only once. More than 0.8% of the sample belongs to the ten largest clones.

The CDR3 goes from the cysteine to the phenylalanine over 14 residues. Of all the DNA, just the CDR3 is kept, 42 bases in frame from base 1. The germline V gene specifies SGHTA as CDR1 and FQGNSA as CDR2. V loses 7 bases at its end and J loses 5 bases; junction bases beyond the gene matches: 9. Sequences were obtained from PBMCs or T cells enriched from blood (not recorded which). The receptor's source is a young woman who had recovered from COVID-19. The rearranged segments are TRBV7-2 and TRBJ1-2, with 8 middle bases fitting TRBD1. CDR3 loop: CASTRATGGYGYTF. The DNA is TGTGCCAGCACCCGCGCAACAGGGGGTTATGGCTACACCTTC.